This is a list of T cell receptor beta chains from one sample in a study of cytomegalovirus exposure and HLA in healthy donors. Clones were read by immunoSEQ multiplex PCR, and TCRdb kept only the in-frame ones, dropping some. Of over 95,000 clones listed, roughly three quarters are singletons. The sample taken for sequencing was PBMCs. These receptor sequences come from a middle-aged woman in good health and CMV-seropositive. Both conserved end residues are trimmed from each CDR3. Each record gives: J gene, V gene, clone size, D gene, CDR3 protein. The D gene is left open where the match is weak. Only part of the rows carry a size: once, few, many, or a class if the clone is expanded.

>TRBJ2-5|TRBV28|once|.
ASSLGQQETQY
>TRBJ1-5|TRBV15|.|.
ATSRVGPTNQPQH
>TRBJ2-7|TRBV30|.|TRBD1
AWSAPAGGRYEQY
>TRBJ1-1|TRBV27|.|TRBD1
ASSGQGANTEAF
>TRBJ1-6|TRBV5-1|.|.
ASSPGRKDSPLH
>TRBJ2-5|TRBV12-5|.|TRBD1
ASGLGQGAIAQETQY
>TRBJ1-1|TRBV6-1|.|.
ASSESAPLVRTEAF
>TRBJ2-1|TRBV19|.|.
ASSSSLGSSYNEQF
>TRBJ1-5|TRBV2|few|.
ASKWQAINQPQH
>TRBJ1-1|TRBV5-1|.|TRBD1
ASRGQVNTEAF
>TRBJ2-1|TRBV27|.|.
ASTSVGASSYNEQF
>TRBJ1-2|TRBV6-1|.|.
ASSGTERGYGYT
>TRBJ1-1|TRBV11-2|.|.
ASSRYTEAF
>TRBJ1-3|TRBV23-1|.|TRBD1
ASSQSNRDRGLSGNTIY
>TRBJ2-4|TRBV7-9|.|TRBD1
ASSHRGLAKNIQY
>TRBJ2-5|TRBV5-4|.|.
ASSTNRVHSKQETQY
>TRBJ1-1|TRBV5-1|.|TRBD1
ASRRGTGGAGTEAF
>TRBJ1-1|TRBV10-3|.|.
AISEGLANTEAF
>TRBJ1-1|TRBV7-2|once|.
ASSPATEAF
>TRBJ1-2|TRBV2|.|TRBD1
ASNGDRDYGYT
>TRBJ1-1|TRBV6-5|.|.
ASSPPNRVHTEAF
>TRBJ2-5|TRBV6-5|.|.
ASSTQTGLSETQY
>TRBJ1-2|TRBV2|.|.
ASNQAGGALRGT
>TRBJ1-1|TRBV30|.|.
AGGRRLEAF
>TRBJ2-7|TRBV9|.|.
ASSVAGSSKAY
>TRBJ1-6|TRBV7-9|.|.
ASSLGGQLHNSPLH
>TRBJ1-6|TRBV18|.|.
ASSPVSPTHSPLH
>TRBJ1-4|TRBV6-6|.|TRBD1
ASSYPTGTVDEKLF
>TRBJ2-7|TRBV20-1|.|.
SVASTYEQY
>TRBJ2-7|TRBV19|.|TRBD1
ASSRGQGSSYEQY
>TRBJ2-1|TRBV29-1|.|.
SVVRGSSYNEQF
>TRBJ1-1|TRBV30|.|TRBD1
AWRRRDREGEAF
>TRBJ1-6|TRBV27|once|.
ASSPLSLLHSPLH
>TRBJ1-1|TRBV15|.|.
ATSRPFAGRNTEAF
>TRBJ1-5|TRBV15|.|.
ATSRDPTANQPQH
>TRBJ1-5|TRBV9|.|TRBD1
ASSADRGNQPQH
>TRBJ2-5|TRBV5-1|few|.
ASSLGYQGKETQY
>TRBJ1-1|TRBV2|.|.
VSLLKTEAF
>TRBJ2-3|TRBV9|.|TRBD2
ASSATGPQLAGVGTDTQY
>TRBJ1-1|TRBV27|.|.
ASSHKEDTEAF
>TRBJ2-5|TRBV7-2|.|TRBD2
ASSLFGGGETQY
>TRBJ2-7|TRBV5-6|.|.
ASSLGLEPYEQY
>TRBJ1-3|TRBV15|.|.
ATSRDLQGSGNTIY
>TRBJ1-1|TRBV7-8|.|.
ASSFTENTEAF
>TRBJ1-6|TRBV27|once|.
ASSFEVGNSPLH
>TRBJ1-3|TRBV7-2|.|.
ASSLAGGGPNLY
>TRBJ2-7|TRBV11-2|.|TRBD2
ASSRGLAKYEQY
>TRBJ2-7|TRBV7-3|.|.
ASSLKGDGPYEQY
>TRBJ1-2|TRBV2|.|.
ASNPAEGNYGYT
>TRBJ2-7|TRBV18|.|.
ASSPTGFVEQY
>TRBJ1-1|TRBV10-2|.|.
ASSAQKIEAF
>TRBJ2-1|TRBV5-1|.|TRBD1
ASSRGQGANSYNEQF
>TRBJ1-1|TRBV2|.|TRBD1
ASRLDRVDTEAF
>TRBJ2-2|TRBV21-1|few|.
ASSKDAGPYTGELF
>TRBJ1-1|TRBV6-5|.|.
ASSWRGSHTEAF
>TRBJ1-1|TRBV4-1|.|.
ASSPGPLNGGAF
>TRBJ1-3|TRBV7-9|.|.
ASSLTTGSGNTIY
>TRBJ1-1|TRBV7-9|.|.
ASKGTQGEAF
>TRBJ2-7|TRBV5-1|.|.
ASSPHDRYYEQY